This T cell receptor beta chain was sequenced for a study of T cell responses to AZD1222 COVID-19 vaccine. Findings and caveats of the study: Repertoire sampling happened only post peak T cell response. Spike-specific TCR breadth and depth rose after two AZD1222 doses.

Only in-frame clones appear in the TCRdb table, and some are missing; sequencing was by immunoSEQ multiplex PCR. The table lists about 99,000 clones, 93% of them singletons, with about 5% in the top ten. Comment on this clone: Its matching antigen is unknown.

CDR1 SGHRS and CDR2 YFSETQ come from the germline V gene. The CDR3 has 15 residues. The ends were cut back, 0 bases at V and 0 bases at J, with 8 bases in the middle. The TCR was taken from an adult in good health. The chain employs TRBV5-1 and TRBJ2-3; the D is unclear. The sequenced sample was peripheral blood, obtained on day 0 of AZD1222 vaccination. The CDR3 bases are TGCGCCAGCAGCTTGGGGCCTTCTAGCACAGATACGCAGTATTTT. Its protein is CASSLGPSSTDTQYF. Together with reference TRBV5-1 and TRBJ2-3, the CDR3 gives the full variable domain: KAGVTQTPRYLIKTRGQQVTLSCSPISGHRSVSWYQQTPGQGLQFLFEYFSETQRNKGNFPGRFSGRQFSNSRSEMNVSTLELGDSALYLCASSLGPSSTDTQYFGPGTRLTVL.